This T cell receptor beta chain was captured by sequencing in a study of regulatory T cells in long-lasting Graves disease. Study results and caveats: The persistent group shared about 2,700 public clonotypes, more than the approximately 1,000 shared by new patients.

Trimming took off 5 bases at V and 3 bases at J, with 10 bases between the two ends. Per the germline V gene, CDR1 is MNHEY and CDR2 is SMNVEV (reference sequence). This CDR3 contains 13 residues. HTBI primers from iRepertoire and Arm-PCR of CDR3 regions yielded the TCR beta libraries. TCRdb ran MiXCR on the multiplex PCR reads and lists one entry per CDR3 protein. Of about 290,000 distinct CDR3 sequences in the sample, 20% to 25% were seen once. This clonotype showed up just a few times. Its specificity is unknown. Time point given: persistent/refractory GD, antithyroid drugs over 5 years with positive TRAb. After RNA was extracted from PBMCs, the TCR library was made from it. Diagnoses of Graves' disease were made by American Thyroid Association guidelines.

J is TRBJ1-1 and V is TRBV27, with D hard to call. This receptor was obtained from a female donor with Graves disease. Sequenced here: peripheral blood mononuclear cells (PBMCs), sampled when the disease was refractory, from a patient treated with antithyroid drugs. The CDR3 region is CASSPTTYTEAFF. In DNA, the CDR3 is TGTGCCAGCAGTCCGACGACTTACACTGAAGCTTTCTTT.